What follows is one T cell receptor (beta chain) and its context. This table comes from immunoSEQ multiplex PCR, and its TCRdb copy is limited to in-frame clones, with some not included. Among 54,000 or so clones listed, around 95% were seen once. The data originate from a study of T cell changes during pregnancy in multiple sclerosis. Germline V lookup: CDR1 SGHNT, CDR2 YENEEA. The CDR3 totals 15 residues. V was pared by 4 bases and J by 7 bases, with 6 bases of the junction left unmatched. This specimen was CD4+ T cells from peripheral blood mononuclear cells, taken before pregnancy. J is TRBJ2-1 and V is TRBV11-3; 11 positions match TRBD1. The TCR originated in a female donor with multiple sclerosis, enrolled in a pregnancy study. The DNA for the CDR3 is TGTGCCAGCAGCTACGGACAGGGGGCGGAAAATGAGCAGTTCTTC. This translates into CASSYGQGAENEQFF. Variable domain in full (rest from reference TRBV11-3 and TRBJ2-1): EAGVVQSPRYKIIEKKQPVAFWCNPISGHNTLYWYLQNLGQGPELLIRYENEEAVDDSQLPKDRFSAERLKGVDSTLKIQPAELGDSAVYLCASSYGQGAENEQFFGPGTRLTVL.